This T cell receptor (beta chain) was recovered during a study of a mutant IDH1 vaccine in newly diagnosed glioma. Study-level background: Treated individuals were around 60% male and approximately 38% female, averaging about 40 years of age. Radiotherapy, temozolomide, or both had been given previously, and both were given to most.

Germline lookup yields CDR1 MNHEY and CDR2 SVGAGI. Between the trimmed V and J ends, which lost 3 bases and 5 bases, there was a span of 5 bases. There are 13 residues in the CDR3. Generated by immunoSEQ multiplex PCR, the TCRdb table keeps only in-frame clones and is missing some. The repertoire has about 88,000 clones, more than 65% of them found once; the top ten carry 4.5% to 5.5%. As for time point: baseline, week 1 (first vaccination visit). Stated treatment: pre-vaccination baseline after standard-of-care therapy. The sequencing here drew on PBMCs, taken from a glioma patient treated with radiotherapy, temozolomide or both. The TCR originated in a man aged 35 to 55 with glioma. Some clones in this sample may be carry-over from other donors' samples. The chain carries TRBV6-5 and TRBJ2-6; no clear D. DNA for the CDR3: TGTGCCAGCAGTTATTCGCGGGCCAACGTCCTGACTTTC. Its translation: CASSYSRANVLTF.